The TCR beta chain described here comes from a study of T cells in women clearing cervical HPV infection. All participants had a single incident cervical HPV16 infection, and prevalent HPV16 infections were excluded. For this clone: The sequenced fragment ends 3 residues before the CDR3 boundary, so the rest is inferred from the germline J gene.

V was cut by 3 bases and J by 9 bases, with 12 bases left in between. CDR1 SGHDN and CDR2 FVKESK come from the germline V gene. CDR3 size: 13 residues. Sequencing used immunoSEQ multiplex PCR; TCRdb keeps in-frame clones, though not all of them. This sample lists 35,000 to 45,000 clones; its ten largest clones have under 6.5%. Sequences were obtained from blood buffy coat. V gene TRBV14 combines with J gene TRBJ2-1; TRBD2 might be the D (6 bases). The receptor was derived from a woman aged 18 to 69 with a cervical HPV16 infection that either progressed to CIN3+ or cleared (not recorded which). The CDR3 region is CASSQTRSSEQFF. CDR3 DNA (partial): TGTGCCAGCAGCCAGACTAGGTCTTCTGAG.